The T cell receptor beta chain described here comes from a study of T cell responses to AZD1222 COVID-19 vaccine (dated by TCRdb to about 2021). The study in broad terms: AZD1222 recipients whose second dose came at about 4 weeks and those whose second dose came at about 12 weeks were combined into one group, since spike-specific TCR depth and breadth did not differ between the two schedules. A total of approximately 240 trial participants underwent TCR sequencing, of whom 200 to 220 had received two doses of AZD1222 and roughly 26 had received two doses of the MenACWY control vaccine. Enrollment into the trials was organized by age into subgroups of 18-55, 56-69 and 70-plus years, and those subgroups contained roughly 150, 30 and 60 TCR-sequenced participants, respectively. Summary of the overall study and its limitations: Epitopes outside the regions mutated in the B.1.351 and B.1.1.7 variants were reportedly recognized by nearly half of the unique spike-specific TCRs. Vaccine-associated CD4 TCRs spanned the whole spike protein, with dominant responses in regions 160-218 and 743-854. Most participants were white British and females outnumbered males, and the authors suggested that clonal diversity may have been underestimated. Spike-specific TCR breadth and depth rose significantly after two AZD1222 doses compared with day 0 and with MenACWY recipients. No day 14 peak-response samples were available, so repertoires were characterized only after the peak T cell response. Only five or six AZD1222 recipients were SARS-CoV-2 seropositive at baseline, limiting conclusions about previously exposed vaccinees. The 56-69-year group was small, and its depth increase did not reach significance, likely because of low power.

V and J lose 5 bases and 0 bases, and a span of 13 bases separates them. CDR1 MNHEY and CDR2 SMNVEV are derived from the germline V gene (reference sequence). The CDR3, from cysteine to phenylalanine, totals 15 residues. Of the read, only the CDR3 DNA is kept; its 45 bases are in frame from base 1. The CDR3 regions of human TCRbeta chains were analyzed by immunosequencing. Per the original workflow: TCRs in the repertoires were matched against a reference library of SARS-CoV-2-specific TCRs that had been generated with the MIRA antigen-specificity platform. Breadth was defined as the fraction of unique TCRs that were SARS-CoV-2-associated. Depth was defined as the fraction of total T cells that were SARS-CoV-2-associated. Using the MIRA data, every spike-specific TCR was mapped to the spike region that the TCR reacted to and assigned to either a CD4 or a CD8 class. Log10-transformed breadth and depth values were compared by one-way ANOVA with Sidak's multiple comparisons tests. Imported from immuneACCESS, the table was reduced by TCRdb to in-frame sequences with V and J called. These copies leave out some clones; in studies compared against another copy, an unresolved V gene accounts for under half, and the cause of the remainder is not known. The V and J calls and clone size are taken from that table; D and trimming were inferred from the DNA. Here the sample has around 100,000 clones; 85% to 90% occur a single time. Of the sample, over 15% falls within the top ten clones.

Only a few counts were recorded for this clone. No antigen is known for it. No quality values exist for individual bases; no much larger clone is one base distant. Sample time point, as interpreted from the label and publication: baseline before first vaccination. The vaccinee samples were drawn from two UK trials, COV001 and COV002, one of which was a single-blind randomized controlled phase 2/3 trial testing AZD1222 (ChAdOx1 nCoV-19) in healthy adults. Trial participant PBMC samples were collected at day 0 and day 28 after the second dose for TCRbeta chain sequencing. The sequences come from peripheral blood, collected on day 0 of AZD1222 vaccination. This clonotype was sampled from an adult in good health. In this chain, TRBV27 is recombined with TRBJ1-2; tentative D gene TRBD1, with 5 bases matching. The DNA reads as follows: TGTGCCAGCAGTGACGGGCAGGGAGCTAACTATGGCTACACCTTC. Translation gives CASSDGQGANYGYTF.